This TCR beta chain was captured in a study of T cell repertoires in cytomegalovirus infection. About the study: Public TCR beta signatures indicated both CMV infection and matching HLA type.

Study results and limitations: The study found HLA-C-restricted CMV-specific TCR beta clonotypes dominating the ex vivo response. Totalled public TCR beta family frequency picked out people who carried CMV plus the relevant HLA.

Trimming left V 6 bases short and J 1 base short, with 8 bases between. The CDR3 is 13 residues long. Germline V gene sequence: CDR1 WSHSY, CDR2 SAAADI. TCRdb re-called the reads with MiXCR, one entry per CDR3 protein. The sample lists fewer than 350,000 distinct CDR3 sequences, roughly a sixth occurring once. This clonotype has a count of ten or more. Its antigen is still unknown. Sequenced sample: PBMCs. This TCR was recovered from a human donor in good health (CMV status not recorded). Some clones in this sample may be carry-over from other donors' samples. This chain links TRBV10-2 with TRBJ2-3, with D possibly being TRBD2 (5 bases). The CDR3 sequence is CASRGLRTDTQYF. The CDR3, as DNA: TGCGCCAGCAGAGGACTGCGCACAGATACGCAGTATTTT.